This TCR beta chain originates from a study of blood T cell repertoires in COVID-19. Data came from immunoSEQ multiplex PCR; TCRdb stores just in-frame clones and leaves some out. The repertoire holds about 220,000 clones, with around 80% as singletons. The clonotype originates from a woman in her seventies with acute or convalescent COVID-19. Sequenced material: peripheral blood.

The CDR3 region is CASSFGQGRWETQYF. The CDR3 coding sequence is TGTGCCAGCAGCTTCGGACAGGGGCGGTGGGAGACCCAGTACTTC. The rearrangement joins TRBV7-2 to TRBJ2-5; 9 bases align to TRBD1. The CDR3 has 15 amino acids. J gave up 5 bases and V 3 bases, and 7 bases lay outside the gene matches. Per the germline V gene, CDR1 is SGHTA and CDR2 is FQGNSA.